These 32 T cell receptor beta chains were all obtained from the same sample, sequenced in a study of cytomegalovirus exposure and HLA in healthy donors. The study ran its PCR with 60 Vbeta and 13 Jbeta primers. The table came from immunoSEQ multiplex PCR; TCRdb's copy has only in-frame clones and leaves some out. The sample records 65,000 to 85,000 clones, around 73% being singletons. Sequencing used PBMCs. These receptor sequences come from a woman between 35 and 50 years old in good health and CMV-seropositive.

The CDR3 DNA sequence: TGTGCCGGACGACGGGAGAGCACAGATACGCAGTATTTT. This sequence encodes CAGRRESTDTQYF. J is TRBJ2-3 and V is TRBV7-9; possibly TRBD2 for D (6 bases). The V end lost 11 bases, the J end lost 0 bases, and 12 bases lay between the germline ends. The germline CDR1 and CDR2 sequences are SEHNR and FQNEAQ (reference sequence). CDR3 size: 13 residues.

This sequence joins TRBV5-1 and TRBJ1-3; TRBD1 matches at 8 bases. Trimming took 4 bases from V and 3 from J; bases not matched to a gene: 3. The CDR3 spans 14 residues. Germline assignment: CDR1 SGHRS and CDR2 YFSETQ. The CDR3 loop is CASSPDRGGNTIYF. The CDR3 coding sequence is TGCGCCAGCAGCCCCGACAGGGGTGGAAACACCATATATTTT.

The chain employs TRBV6-6 and TRBJ1-1, with D possibly matching TRBD1 (6 bases). The CDR3 length is 14 residues. Germline V gene sequence: CDR1 MNHNY, CDR2 SVGAGI (reference sequence). V lost 3 bases, J lost 4 bases, and 12 bases lay in between. CDR3 amino acids: CASSYGSQGTEAFF. CDR3 bases: TGTGCCAGCAGTTATGGTTCACAGGGCACTGAAGCTTTCTTT.

As concerns this clone: No DNA is shown, since the ends of the CDR3 on it are uncertain; the CDR3 is the one TCRdb lists. The gene calls are TRBV21-1 and TRBJ2-2; the table's D call, TRBD2, was not checked against the DNA. TRBV21-1 is a pseudogene segment. The CDR3 length is 18 residues, termini included. The CDR3 sequence is CASPKDWWVGGGTGELFF.

This clone came up once. V usage is TRBV5-6 and J usage is TRBJ1-2, with D perhaps matching TRBD1 (6 bases). Per the germline V gene, CDR1 is SGHDT and CDR2 is YYEEEE. The V and J ends lost 0 bases and 4 bases respectively, with 10 bases between them. CDR3 size: 14 residues. Here the CDR3 reads CASSLDPDSYGYTF. The CDR3 nucleotides are TGTGCCAGCAGCTTGGACCCGGACAGCTATGGCTACACCTTC.

CDR3: CASSEARLAGGRPDTQYF. The CDR3 bases are TGTGCCAGCAGTGAAGCGAGGCTAGCGGGGGGGCGGCCCGATACGCAGTATTTT. The gene calls are TRBV2 and TRBJ2-3, with TRBD2 matching 12 bases. CDR3 length equals 18 residues. V dropped 0 bases and J dropped 6; count of bases not matched to a gene: 10. The germline CDR1 and CDR2 sequences are SNHLY and FYNNEI.

This clone has only one observation. The chain uses TRBV11-3 and TRBJ2-2; D ambiguous. V was clipped by 7 bases and J by 0 bases, with 9 bases between them. The CDR3 totals 14 residues. The V gene's germline CDR1 is SGHNT and CDR2 YENEEA. This CDR3 reads CASTARANTGELFF. The CDR3 bases are TGTGCCAGCACTGCGAGAGCGAACACCGGGGAGCTGTTTTTT.

This clone was counted a few times. This sequence joins TRBV7-7 and TRBJ1-1; D remains unclear. From germline, CDR1 is SSHAT and CDR2 FNYEAQ (reference sequence). Deletions cut 5 bases from V and 3 bases from J, with 10 bases between. This CDR3 has 13 amino acids. The CDR3 loop reads CASSLTTDTEAFF. The CDR3 DNA sequence: TGTGCCAGCAGCCTAACTACGGACACTGAAGCTTTCTTT.

The rearrangement joins TRBV7-8 to TRBJ2-7; D gene uncertain. Germline values: CDR1 SGHVS, CDR2 FQNEAQ. V was clipped by 3 bases and J by 6 bases, with 6 bases between them. The CDR3 length is 11 residues. The CDR3 loop is CASSFLGEQYF. As DNA, the CDR3 is TGTGCCAGCAGCTTCCTAGGCGAGCAGTACTTC.

This clone was detected a few times. V and J are TRBV18 and TRBJ2-1; D might be TRBD1 (5 bases). CDR3 length equals 14 residues. Trimming removed 2 bases at V and 9 bases at J, with 14 bases between. The germline V gene encodes CDR1 KGHSH and CDR2 LQKENI. Here the CDR3 reads CASSPGSGSGEQFF. In DNA, the CDR3 is TGTGCCAGCTCACCAGGCTCAGGGTCAGGTGAGCAGTTCTTC.

The genes are TRBV7-8 and TRBJ1-4; D remains ambiguous. From germline, CDR1 is SGHVS and CDR2 FQNEAQ. There are 14 residues in the CDR3. V was shortened by 3 bases and J by 4 bases, with 9 bases between the two germline ends. The CDR3 region is CASSLGGLNEKLFF. In DNA, the CDR3 is TGTGCCAGCAGCTTGGGAGGGCTTAATGAAAAACTGTTTTTT. Filled out from reference TRBV7-8 and TRBJ1-4, the complete variable domain reads GAGVSQSPRYKVAKRGQDVALRCDPISGHVSLFWYQQALGQGPEFLTYFQNEAQLDKSGLPSDRFFAERPEGSVSTLKIQRTQQEDSAVYLCASSLGGLNEKLFFGSGTQLSVL.

This clone has only a few counts. The same CDR3 arises from other DNA sequences in this sample as well. The gene calls are TRBV7-2 and TRBJ1-1; perhaps TRBD1 as D (6 bases). Looked up from germline, CDR1 is SGHTA and CDR2 is FQGNSA. Trimming took 0 bases from V and 1 from J, leaving 9 bases between them. The CDR3 consists of 15 residues. CDR3 DNA sequence: TGTGCCAGCAGCTTAGCGTCAGGGGAGAACACTGAAGCTTTCTTT. This gives the protein CASSLASGENTEAFF.

This clone came up once. Other DNA sequences of this sample code for an identical CDR3. V is TRBV27 and J is TRBJ2-3; the match to TRBD2 covers 10 bases. CDR1 is MNHEY, CDR2 SMNVEV, per germline (reference sequence). CDR3 size: 16 residues. V trimming: 2 bases; J trimming: 2 bases; junction bases outside the gene matches: 4. CDR3 sequence (DNA): TGTGCCAGCAGTTTACGGAGCGGGGGGGCCACAGATACGCAGTATTTT. Its translation: CASSLRSGGATDTQYF.

This clone was found a few times. This chain connects TRBV30 to TRBJ2-7, with 7 bases matching TRBD1. Losses at the gene ends were 5 bases for V and 7 bases for J; bases not matched to a gene: 5. There are 11 residues in the CDR3. Germline lookup yields CDR1 GTSNPN and CDR2 SVGIG (reference sequence). This chain's CDR3 is CAWGTAKEQYF. The DNA for the CDR3 is TGTGCCTGGGGGACAGCTAAGGAGCAGTACTTC.

The V gene is TRBV7-2, the J gene TRBJ2-3; TRBD2 aligns across 7 bases. Germline loops: CDR1 SGHTA, CDR2 FQGNSA. There are 15 residues in the CDR3. Trimming at V came to 2 bases and at J to 4 bases, leaving 6 bases not matched to a gene. The CDR3 sequence is CASSLSGLGADTQYF. CDR3 nucleotides: TGTGCCAGCAGCTTATCAGGACTAGGGGCAGATACGCAGTATTTT.

This chain links TRBV6-5 with TRBJ1-2; 8 bases match TRBD1. CDR3 length equals 14 residues. Germline trimming cut 7 bases from V and 3 bases from J; bases unmatched to any gene: 7. Germline assignment: CDR1 MNHEY and CDR2 SVGAGI. The CDR3 loop reads CASTRQGIHYGYTF. CDR3 DNA: TGTGCCAGCACTAGACAGGGGATACACTATGGCTACACCTTC.

V usage is TRBV28 and J usage is TRBJ2-5; 9 nucleotides agree with TRBD1. CDR3 size: 14 residues. V lost 2 bases, J lost 5 bases, and 3 bases stayed unmatched. Germline V gene data show CDR1 as MDHEN and CDR2 as SYDVKM. The CDR3 spells CASSLTGGAETQYF. In DNA form, the CDR3 reads TGTGCCAGCAGTTTAACAGGGGGCGCGGAGACCCAGTACTTC.

This clone was picked up one time. The chain combines TRBV5-1 with TRBJ2-7; a possible D gene is TRBD1 (6 bases). The length of the CDR3 is 15 residues. With 4 bases removed from V and 3 bases from J, the gap between germline ends came to 17 bases. CDR1 is SGHRS, CDR2 YFSETQ, per germline. The CDR3 protein is CASSAIQGIGYEQYF. In nucleotides, the CDR3 is TGCGCCAGCAGCGCCATACAGGGTATTGGCTACGAGCAGTACTTC.

This clone was seen a handful of times. V usage is TRBV4-3 and J usage is TRBJ2-7; no clear D. The CDR3 is 13 amino acids. Germline V CDR1 and CDR2: LGHNA, YSLEER. Trimming took off 0 bases at V and 3 bases at J, with 6 bases between the two ends. CDR3 in DNA: TGCGCCAGCAGCCAAGATCTTCGCTACGAGCAGTACTTC. Translated, it gives CASSQDLRYEQYF.

The genes are TRBV9 and TRBJ1-6; no clear D. Germline V gene sequence: CDR1 SGDLS, CDR2 YYNGEE. V was shortened by 0 bases and J by 16 bases, with 17 bases between the two germline ends. The CDR3 extends over 14 amino acids. The DNA of the CDR3 is TGTGCCAGCAGCGTAGAATTGGTGAACAGCCCGCTCCACTTT. Translating it yields CASSVELVNSPLHF. Full variable domain (rest looked up from reference TRBV9 and TRBJ1-6): DSGVTQTPKHLITATGQRVTLRCSPRSGDLSVYWYQQSLDQGLQFLIQYYNGEERAKGNILERFSAQQFPDLHSELNLSSLELGDSALYFCASSVELVNSPLHFGNGTRLTVT.

CDR3 sequence: CATSRGQGIINEQFF. CDR3 in DNA: TGTGCCACCAGCAGGGGACAGGGGATTATAAATGAGCAGTTCTTC. This chain joins TRBV15 and TRBJ2-1, with 10 nucleotides matching TRBD1. The CDR3 is 15 amino acids. Looked up from germline, CDR1 is LNHNV and CDR2 is YYDKDF (reference sequence). The ends lost 3 bases at V and 7 bases at J; junction bases unmatched: 6.

V usage is TRBV28 and J usage is TRBJ2-1, with 7 nucleotides matching TRBD1. With 5 bases clipped from V and 5 bases from J, the junction kept 6 bases outside the gene matches. CDR1 and CDR2 from the germline V gene are MDHEN and SYDVKM. CDR3 length equals 14 residues. The CDR3 region is CASSPRDSNNEQFF. CDR3 in DNA: TGTGCCAGCAGTCCCCGGGACAGCAACAATGAGCAGTTCTTC.

The chain recombines TRBV7-8 with TRBJ1-2; D gene uncertain. V was shortened by 5 bases and J by 12 bases, with 16 bases between the two germline ends. Germline CDR1 SGHVS, CDR2 FQNEAQ. The CDR3 runs to 12 residues. The CDR3 reads CASSGGGSRNTF. As DNA, the CDR3 is TGTGCCAGCAGCGGTGGAGGCAGTCGGAACACCTTC.

V gene TRBV19 combines with J gene TRBJ1-2; D gene unclear. Germline CDR1 is LNHDA and CDR2 is SQIVND (reference sequence). This CDR3 contains 13 residues. V gave up 1 base and J gave up 2 bases, with 5 bases separating them. CDR3 sequence reads: CASSIGANYGYTF. CDR3 nucleotide sequence: TGTGCCAGTAGTATAGGGGCGAACTATGGCTACACCTTC.

This rearrangement joins TRBV27 to TRBJ2-3; maybe TRBD2 (5 bases). The V end was cut by 3 bases, the J end by 5 bases, with 9 bases between. This CDR3 contains 13 residues. Germline CDR1 is MNHEY and CDR2 is SMNVEV (reference sequence). This CDR3 is CASSFREQDTQYF. The CDR3 coding sequence is TGTGCCAGCAGTTTTAGGGAGCAAGATACGCAGTATTTT.

V usage is TRBV2 and J usage is TRBJ1-6, with D possibly TRBD1 on 6 matching bases. CDR3 length: 15 residues. Per germline, CDR1 SNHLY and CDR2 FYNNEI. The V and J ends lost 7 bases and 5 bases respectively, with 15 bases between them. CDR3 sequence reads: CASKQQGYNNSPLHF. DNA for the CDR3: TGTGCCAGCAAACAACAGGGTTACAATAATTCACCCCTCCACTTT.

This clone was counted once. The V gene is TRBV6-5, the J gene TRBJ2-5; maybe TRBD2 (6 bases). CDR1 is MNHEY, CDR2 SVGAGI, per germline. The CDR3 runs to 14 residues. V gave up 4 bases and J gave up 5 bases, with 14 bases separating them. The CDR3: CASSSEPGEETQYF. CDR3 in DNA: TGTGCCAGCAGTTCGGAACCGGGAGAGGAGACCCAGTACTTC.

The CDR3 nucleotides read TGTGCCAGCAGCACGGACACCGTCTACAATGAGCAGTTCTTC. Translated, it gives CASSTDTVYNEQFF. The rearrangement joins TRBV2 to TRBJ2-1, with D possibly TRBD1 on 5 matching bases. The V end was cut by 6 bases, the J end by 3 bases, with 12 bases between. The germline gives CDR1 SNHLY, CDR2 FYNNEI. The CDR3 loop spans 14 amino acids.

The chain recombines TRBV4-3 with TRBJ2-7; the D gene is possibly TRBD1 (7 bases). Trimming pared 4 bases from V and 2 bases from J, leaving 15 bases between. The CDR3 has 15 residues. CDR1 is LGHNA, CDR2 YSLEER, per germline. The CDR3 reads CASSRTRGATYEQYF. The CDR3 DNA sequence: TGCGCCAGCAGCCGGACCAGGGGGGCGACCTACGAGCAGTACTTC.

The rearrangement uses TRBV9 and TRBJ1-2, with D possibly TRBD1 on 5 matching bases. The CDR3 is 14 amino acids. Germline loops: CDR1 SGDLS, CDR2 YYNGEE. Trimming cost V 4 bases and J 7 bases, with 17 bases left between them. CDR3 region: CASSPGTVISGYTF. The CDR3 nucleotides are TGTGCCAGCAGCCCCGGGACTGTTATAAGTGGCTACACCTTC. Based on the CDR3 plus reference TRBV9 and TRBJ1-2, the full variable domain is DSGVTQTPKHLITATGQRVTLRCSPRSGDLSVYWYQQSLDQGLQFLIQYYNGEERAKGNILERFSAQQFPDLHSELNLSSLELGDSALYFCASSPGTVISGYTFGSGTRLTVV.

This sequence joins TRBV5-1 and TRBJ2-1; TRBD1 matches 7 bases. Germline V gene sequence: CDR1 SGHRS, CDR2 YFSETQ. The CDR3 has 16 amino acids. V dropped 4 bases and J dropped 0; count of bases not matched to a gene: 7. This chain's CDR3 is CASSPGQATSYNEQFF. DNA of the CDR3: TGCGCCAGCAGCCCCGGACAGGCAACCTCCTACAATGAGCAGTTCTTC. The full variable domain, completed using reference TRBV5-1 and TRBJ2-1, is KAGVTQTPRYLIKTRGQQVTLSCSPISGHRSVSWYQQTPGQGLQFLFEYFSETQRNKGNFPGRFSGRQFSNSRSEMNVSTLELGDSALYLCASSPGQATSYNEQFFGPGTRLTVL.

The chain carries TRBV19 and TRBJ2-5; 7 bases fit TRBD1. The CDR3 has 15 residues. The V segment lost 5 bases and the J segment 2 bases; nucleotides outside the gene matches: 8. CDR1 and CDR2 from the germline V gene are LNHDA and SQIVND (reference sequence). This CDR3 reads CASSRGQINQETQYF. CDR3 in DNA: TGTGCCAGTAGTCGGGGACAGATAAATCAAGAGACCCAGTACTTC.